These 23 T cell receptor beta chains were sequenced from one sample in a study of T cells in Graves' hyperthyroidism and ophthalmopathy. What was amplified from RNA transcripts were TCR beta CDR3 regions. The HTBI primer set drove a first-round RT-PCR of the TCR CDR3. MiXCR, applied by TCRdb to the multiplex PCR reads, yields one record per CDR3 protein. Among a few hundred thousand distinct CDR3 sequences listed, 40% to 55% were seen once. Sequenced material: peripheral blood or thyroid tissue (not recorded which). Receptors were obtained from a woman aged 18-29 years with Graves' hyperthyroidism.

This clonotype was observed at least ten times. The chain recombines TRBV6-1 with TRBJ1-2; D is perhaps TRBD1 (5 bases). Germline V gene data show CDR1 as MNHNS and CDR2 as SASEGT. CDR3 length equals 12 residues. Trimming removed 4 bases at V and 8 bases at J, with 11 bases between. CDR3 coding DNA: TGTGCCAGCAGTGTGCTTCGGGACGGCTACACCTTC. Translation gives CASSVLRDGYTF.

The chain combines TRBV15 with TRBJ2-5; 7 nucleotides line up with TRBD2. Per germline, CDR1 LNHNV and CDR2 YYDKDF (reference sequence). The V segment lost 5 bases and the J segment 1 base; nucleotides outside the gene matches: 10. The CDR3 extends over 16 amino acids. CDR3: CATSRPAAGIQETQYF. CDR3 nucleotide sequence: TGTGCCACCAGCCGACCCGCAGCGGGGATCCAAGAGACCCAGTACTTC.

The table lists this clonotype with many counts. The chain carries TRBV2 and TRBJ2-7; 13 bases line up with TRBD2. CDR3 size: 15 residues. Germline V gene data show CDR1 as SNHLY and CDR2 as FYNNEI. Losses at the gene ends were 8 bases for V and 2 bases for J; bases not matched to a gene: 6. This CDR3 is CASLRGLAGPYEQYF. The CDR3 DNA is TGTGCCAGCTTGCGGGGACTAGCGGGACCCTACGAGCAGTACTTC.

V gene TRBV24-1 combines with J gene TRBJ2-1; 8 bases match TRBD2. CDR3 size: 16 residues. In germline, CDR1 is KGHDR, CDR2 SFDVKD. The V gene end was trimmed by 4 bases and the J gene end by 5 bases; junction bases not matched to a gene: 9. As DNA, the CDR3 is TGTGCCACCAGTGAGCCGCCGGGGACTAGAAACAATGAGCAGTTCTTC. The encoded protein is CATSEPPGTRNNEQFF.

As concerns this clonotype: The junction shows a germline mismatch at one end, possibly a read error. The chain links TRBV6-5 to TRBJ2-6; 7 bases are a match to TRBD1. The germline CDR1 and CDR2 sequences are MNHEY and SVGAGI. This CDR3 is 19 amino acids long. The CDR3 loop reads CASIDHRDSLYSEANVLTF. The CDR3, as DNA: TGTGCCAGCATTGATCACCGGGACAGTCTTTACTCTGAGGCCAACGTCCTGACTTTC.

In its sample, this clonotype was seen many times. The CDR3 nucleotides read TGTGCCAGCAGCGCGGACAGGCTACTATGGGAGCAGTACTTC. It is translated as CASSADRLLWEQYF. The rearrangement uses TRBV7-9 and TRBJ2-7, with 7 bases matching TRBD1. This CDR3 has 14 amino acids. Trimming removed 5 bases from V and 7 bases from J; junction bases left unmatched: 11. The V gene's germline CDR1 is SEHNR and CDR2 FQNEAQ (reference sequence).

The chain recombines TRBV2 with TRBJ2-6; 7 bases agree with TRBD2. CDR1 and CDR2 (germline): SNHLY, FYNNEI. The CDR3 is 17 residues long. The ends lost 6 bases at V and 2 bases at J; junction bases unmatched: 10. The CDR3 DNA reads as TGTGCCAGCAGCCATCATATGGGAGGGACTGGGGCCAACGTCCTGACTTTC. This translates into CASSHHMGGTGANVLTF.

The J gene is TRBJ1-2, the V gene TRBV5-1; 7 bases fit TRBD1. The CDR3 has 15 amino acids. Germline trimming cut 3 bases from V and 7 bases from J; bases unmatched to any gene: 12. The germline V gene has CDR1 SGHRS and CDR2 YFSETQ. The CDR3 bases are TGCGCCAGCAGCTCCAGGACTAGCGGGACAGCTGGCTACACCTTC. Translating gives CASSSRTSGTAGYTF. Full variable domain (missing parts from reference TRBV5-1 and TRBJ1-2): KAGVTQTPRYLIKTRGQQVTLSCSPISGHRSVSWYQQTPGQGLQFLFEYFSETQRNKGNFPGRFSGRQFSNSRSEMNVSTLELGDSALYLCASSSRTSGTAGYTFGSGTRLTVV.

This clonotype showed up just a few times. DNA of the CDR3: TGTGCCAGCAGCCTCCGAGAATACAATGAGCAGTTCTTC. It specifies CASSLREYNEQFF. The chain employs TRBV7-8 and TRBJ2-1; D gene ambiguous. V lost 5 bases to trimming and J lost 4 bases, with 9 bases between them. The germline V gene has CDR1 SGHVS and CDR2 FQNEAQ. This CDR3 comprises 13 residues. The full variable domain, with the rest looked up from reference TRBV7-8 and TRBJ2-1, is GAGVSQSPRYKVAKRGQDVALRCDPISGHVSLFWYQQALGQGPEFLTYFQNEAQLDKSGLPSDRFFAERPEGSVSTLKIQRTQQEDSAVYLCASSLREYNEQFFGPGTRLTVL.

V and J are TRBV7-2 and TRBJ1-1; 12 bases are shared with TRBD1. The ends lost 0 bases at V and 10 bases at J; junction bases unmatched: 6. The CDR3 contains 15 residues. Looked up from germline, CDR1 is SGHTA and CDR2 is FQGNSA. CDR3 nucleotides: TGTGCCAGCAGCTTAGCGGGGACAGGGGGCGCAGGAGCTTTCTTT. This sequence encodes CASSLAGTGGAGAFF.

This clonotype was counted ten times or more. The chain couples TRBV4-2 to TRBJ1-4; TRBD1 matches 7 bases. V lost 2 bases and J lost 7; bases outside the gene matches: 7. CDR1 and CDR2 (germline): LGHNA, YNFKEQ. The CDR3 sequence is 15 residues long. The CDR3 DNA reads TGTGCCAGCAGCCAATACGACAGGGATCGTGAAAAACTGTTTTTT. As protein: CASSQYDRDREKLFF.

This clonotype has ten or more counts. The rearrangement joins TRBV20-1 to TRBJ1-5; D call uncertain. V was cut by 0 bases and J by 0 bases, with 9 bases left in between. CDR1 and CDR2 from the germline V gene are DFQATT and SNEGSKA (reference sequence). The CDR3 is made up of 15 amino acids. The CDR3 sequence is CSAREAGYSNQPQHF. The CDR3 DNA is TGCAGTGCTAGAGAGGCGGGATATAGCAATCAGCCCCAGCATTTT.

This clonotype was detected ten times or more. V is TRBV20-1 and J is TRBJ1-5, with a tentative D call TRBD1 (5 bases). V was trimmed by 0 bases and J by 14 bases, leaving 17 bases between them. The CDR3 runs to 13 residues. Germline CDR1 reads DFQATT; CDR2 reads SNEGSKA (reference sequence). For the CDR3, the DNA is TGCAGTGCTAGAGACAAGCTGGGACCTCCGGAGCATTTT. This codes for CSARDKLGPPEHF.

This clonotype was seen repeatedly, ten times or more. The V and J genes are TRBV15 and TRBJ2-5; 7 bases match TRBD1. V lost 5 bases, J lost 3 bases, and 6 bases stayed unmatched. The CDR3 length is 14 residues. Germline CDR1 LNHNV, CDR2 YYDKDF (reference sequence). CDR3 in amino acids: CATSVPGTEETQYF. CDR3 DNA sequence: TGTGCCACCAGCGTTCCCGGGACAGAAGAGACCCAGTACTTC.

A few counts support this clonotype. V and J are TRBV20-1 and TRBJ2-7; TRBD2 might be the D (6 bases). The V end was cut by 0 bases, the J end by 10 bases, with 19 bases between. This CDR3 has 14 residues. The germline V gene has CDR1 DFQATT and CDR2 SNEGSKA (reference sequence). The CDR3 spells CSARDPSGWENQYF. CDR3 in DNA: TGCAGTGCTAGAGATCCCAGCGGGTGGGAAAATCAGTACTTC.

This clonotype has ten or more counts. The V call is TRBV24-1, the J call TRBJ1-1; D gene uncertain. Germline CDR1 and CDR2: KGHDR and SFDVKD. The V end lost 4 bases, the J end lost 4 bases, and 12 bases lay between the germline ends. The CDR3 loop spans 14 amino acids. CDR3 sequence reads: CATSDEEEGTEAFF. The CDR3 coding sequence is TGTGCCACCAGTGACGAGGAAGAGGGCACTGAAGCTTTCTTT.

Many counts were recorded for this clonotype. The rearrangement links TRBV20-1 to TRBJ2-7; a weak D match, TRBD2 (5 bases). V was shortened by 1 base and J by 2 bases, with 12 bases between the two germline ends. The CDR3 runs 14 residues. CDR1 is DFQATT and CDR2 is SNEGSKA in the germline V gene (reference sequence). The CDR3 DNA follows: TGCAGTGCTAGAGGAGTAGCCGGGACCTACGAGCAGTACTTC. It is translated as CSARGVAGTYEQYF.

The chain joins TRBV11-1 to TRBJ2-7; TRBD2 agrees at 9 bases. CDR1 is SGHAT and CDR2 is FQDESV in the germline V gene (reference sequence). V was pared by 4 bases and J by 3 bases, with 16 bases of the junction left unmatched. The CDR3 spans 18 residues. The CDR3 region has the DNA TGTGCCAGCAGCTCACCTTTTGACCTAGCGGGAACTTTCTACGAGCAGTACTTC. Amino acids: CASSSPFDLAGTFYEQYF.

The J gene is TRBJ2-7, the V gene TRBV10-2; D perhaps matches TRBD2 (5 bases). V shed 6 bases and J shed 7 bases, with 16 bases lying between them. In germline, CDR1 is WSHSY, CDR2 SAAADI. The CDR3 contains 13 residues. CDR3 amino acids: CASSSAVPAEQYF. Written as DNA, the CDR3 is TGCGCCAGCAGCTCAGCGGTCCCGGCGGAGCAGTACTTC.

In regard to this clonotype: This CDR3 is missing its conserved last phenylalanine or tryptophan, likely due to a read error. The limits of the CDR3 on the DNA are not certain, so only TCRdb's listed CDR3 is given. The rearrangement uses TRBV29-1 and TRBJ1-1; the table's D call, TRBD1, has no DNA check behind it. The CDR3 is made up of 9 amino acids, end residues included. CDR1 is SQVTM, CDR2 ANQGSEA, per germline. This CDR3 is CSVEDPRDR.

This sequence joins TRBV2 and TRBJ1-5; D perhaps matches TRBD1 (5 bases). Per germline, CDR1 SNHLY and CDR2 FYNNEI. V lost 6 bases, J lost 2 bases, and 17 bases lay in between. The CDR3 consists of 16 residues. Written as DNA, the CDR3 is TGTGCCAGCAGCCCTTTTTCGGGAGGGGGCAATCAGCCCCAGCATTTT. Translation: CASSPFSGGGNQPQHF.

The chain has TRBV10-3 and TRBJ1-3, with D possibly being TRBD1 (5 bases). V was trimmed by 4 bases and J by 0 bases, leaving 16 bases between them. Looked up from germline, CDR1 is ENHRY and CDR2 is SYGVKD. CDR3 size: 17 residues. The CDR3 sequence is CAISVSGDGTSGNTIYF. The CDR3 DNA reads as TGTGCCATCAGTGTTTCCGGGGACGGTACCTCTGGAAACACCATATATTTT.

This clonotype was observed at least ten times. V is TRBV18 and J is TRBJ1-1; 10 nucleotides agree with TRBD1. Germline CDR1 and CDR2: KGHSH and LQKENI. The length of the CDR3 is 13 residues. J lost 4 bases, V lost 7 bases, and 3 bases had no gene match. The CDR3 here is CASLRTGGTEAFF. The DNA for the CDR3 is TGTGCCAGCTTGAGGACAGGGGGCACTGAAGCTTTCTTT. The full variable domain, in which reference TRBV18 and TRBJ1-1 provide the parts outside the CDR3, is NAGVMQNPRHLVRRRGQEARLRCSPMKGHSHVYWYRQLPEEGLKFMVYLQKENIIDESGMPKERFSAEFPKEGPSILRIQQVVRGDSAAYFCASLRTGGTEAFFGQGTRLTVV.